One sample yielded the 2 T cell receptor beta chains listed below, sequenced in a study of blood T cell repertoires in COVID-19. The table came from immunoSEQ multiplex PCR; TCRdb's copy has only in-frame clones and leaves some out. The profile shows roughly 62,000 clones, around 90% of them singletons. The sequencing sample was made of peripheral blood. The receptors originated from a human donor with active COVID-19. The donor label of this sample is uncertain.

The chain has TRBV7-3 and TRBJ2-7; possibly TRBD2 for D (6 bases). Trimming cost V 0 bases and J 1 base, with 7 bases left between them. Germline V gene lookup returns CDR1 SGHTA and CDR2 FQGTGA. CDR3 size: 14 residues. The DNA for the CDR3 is TGTGCCAGCAGCTTAACTAGCGGTTCCTACGAGCAGTACTTC. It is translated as CASSLTSGSYEQYF.

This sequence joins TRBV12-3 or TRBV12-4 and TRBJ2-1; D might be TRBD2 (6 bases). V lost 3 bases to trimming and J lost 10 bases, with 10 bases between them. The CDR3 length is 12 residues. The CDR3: CASSLGGREQFF. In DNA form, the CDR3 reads TGTGCCAGCAGTTTGGGTGGGAGGGAGCAGTTCTTC.